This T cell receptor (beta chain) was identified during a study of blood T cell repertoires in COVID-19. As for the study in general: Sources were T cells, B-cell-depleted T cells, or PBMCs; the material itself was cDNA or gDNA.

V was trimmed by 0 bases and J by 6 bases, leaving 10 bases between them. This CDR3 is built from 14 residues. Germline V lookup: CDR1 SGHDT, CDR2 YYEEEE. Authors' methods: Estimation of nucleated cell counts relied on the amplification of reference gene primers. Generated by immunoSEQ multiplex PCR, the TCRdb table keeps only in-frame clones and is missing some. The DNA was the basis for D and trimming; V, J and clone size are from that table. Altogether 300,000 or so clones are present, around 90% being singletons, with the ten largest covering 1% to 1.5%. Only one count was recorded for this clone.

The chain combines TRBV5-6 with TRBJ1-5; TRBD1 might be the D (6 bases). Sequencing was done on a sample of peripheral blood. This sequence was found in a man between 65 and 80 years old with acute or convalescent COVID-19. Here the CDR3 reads CASSLGQVGQPQHF. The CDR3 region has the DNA TGTGCCAGCAGCTTGGGACAGGTGGGTCAGCCCCAGCATTTT.